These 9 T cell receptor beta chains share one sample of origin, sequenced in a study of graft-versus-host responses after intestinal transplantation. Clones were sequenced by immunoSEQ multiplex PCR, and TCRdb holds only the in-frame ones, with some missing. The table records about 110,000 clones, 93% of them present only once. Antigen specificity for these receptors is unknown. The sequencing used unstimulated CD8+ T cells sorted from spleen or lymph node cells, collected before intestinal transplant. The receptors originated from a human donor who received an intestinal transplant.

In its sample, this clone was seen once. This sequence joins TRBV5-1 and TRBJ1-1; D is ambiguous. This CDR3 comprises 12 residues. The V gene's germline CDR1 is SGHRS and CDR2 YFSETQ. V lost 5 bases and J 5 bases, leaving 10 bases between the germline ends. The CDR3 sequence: CASRYSGTEAFF. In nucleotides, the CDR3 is TGCGCCAGCAGGTATTCGGGGACTGAAGCTTTCTTT.

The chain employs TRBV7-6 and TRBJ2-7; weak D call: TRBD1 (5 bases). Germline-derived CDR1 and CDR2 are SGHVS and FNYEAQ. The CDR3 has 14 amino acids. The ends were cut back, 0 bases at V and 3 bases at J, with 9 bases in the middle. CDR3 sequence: CASSLAVQGYEQYF. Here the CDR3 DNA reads TGTGCCAGCAGCTTAGCGGTCCAGGGCTACGAGCAGTACTTC. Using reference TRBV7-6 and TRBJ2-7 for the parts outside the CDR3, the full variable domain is GAGVSQSPRYKVTKRGQDVALRCDPISGHVSLYWYRQALGQGPEFLTYFNYEAQQDKSGLPNDRFSAERPEGSISTLTIQRTEQRDSAMYRCASSLAVQGYEQYFGPGTRLTVT.

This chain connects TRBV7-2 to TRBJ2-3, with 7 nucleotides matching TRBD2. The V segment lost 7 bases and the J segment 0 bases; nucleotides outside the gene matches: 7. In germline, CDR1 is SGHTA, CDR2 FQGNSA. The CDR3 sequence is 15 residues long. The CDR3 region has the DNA TGTGCCAGCACCCGAGCGGGGTTTAGCACAGATACGCAGTATTTT. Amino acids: CASTRAGFSTDTQYF. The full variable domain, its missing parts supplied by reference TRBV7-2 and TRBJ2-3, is GAGVSQSPSNKVTEKGKDVELRCDPISGHTALYWYRQSLGQGLEFLIYFQGNSAPDKSGLPSDRFSAERTGGSVSTLTIQRTQQEDSAVYLCASTRAGFSTDTQYFGPGTRLTVL.

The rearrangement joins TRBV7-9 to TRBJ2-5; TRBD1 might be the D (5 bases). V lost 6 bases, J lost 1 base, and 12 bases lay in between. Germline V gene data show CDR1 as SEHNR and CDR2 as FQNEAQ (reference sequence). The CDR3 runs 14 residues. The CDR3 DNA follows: TGTGCCAGCAGTTACCTACAGGCCCAAGAGACCCAGTACTTC. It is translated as CASSYLQAQETQYF.

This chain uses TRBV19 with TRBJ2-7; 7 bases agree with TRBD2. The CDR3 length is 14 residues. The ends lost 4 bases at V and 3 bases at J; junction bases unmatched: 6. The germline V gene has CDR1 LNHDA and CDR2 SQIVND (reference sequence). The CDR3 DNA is TGTGCCAGTAGTAGTGAAGCTAGCGGCTACGAGCAGTACTTC. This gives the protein CASSSEASGYEQYF.

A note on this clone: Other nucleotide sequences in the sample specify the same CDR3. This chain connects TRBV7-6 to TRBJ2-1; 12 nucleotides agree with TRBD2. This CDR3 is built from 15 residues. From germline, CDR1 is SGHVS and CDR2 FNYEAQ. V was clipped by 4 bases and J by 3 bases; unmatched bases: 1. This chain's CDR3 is CASSSLAGGYNEQFF. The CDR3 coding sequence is TGTGCCAGCAGCTCACTAGCGGGAGGCTACAATGAGCAGTTCTTC.

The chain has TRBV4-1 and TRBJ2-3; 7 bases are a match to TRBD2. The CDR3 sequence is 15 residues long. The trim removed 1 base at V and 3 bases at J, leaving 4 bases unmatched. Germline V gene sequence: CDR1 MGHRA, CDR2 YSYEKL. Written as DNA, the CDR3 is TGCGCCAGCAGCCAAGTAACCGGGAGGACAGATACGCAGTATTTT. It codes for CASSQVTGRTDTQYF.

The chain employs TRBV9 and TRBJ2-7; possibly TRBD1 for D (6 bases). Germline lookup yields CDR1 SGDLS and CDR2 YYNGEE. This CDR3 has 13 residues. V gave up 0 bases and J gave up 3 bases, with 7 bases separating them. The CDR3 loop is CASSVEDSYEQYF. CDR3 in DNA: TGTGCCAGCAGCGTAGAGGACAGCTACGAGCAGTACTTC.

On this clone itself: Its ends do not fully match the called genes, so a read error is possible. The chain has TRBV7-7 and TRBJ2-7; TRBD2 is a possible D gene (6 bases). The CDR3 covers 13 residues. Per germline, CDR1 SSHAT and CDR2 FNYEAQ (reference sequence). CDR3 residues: CASSLGGYSEQYF. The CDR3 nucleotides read TGTGCTAGCAGCTTGGGGGGATATAGCGAGCAGTACTTC.